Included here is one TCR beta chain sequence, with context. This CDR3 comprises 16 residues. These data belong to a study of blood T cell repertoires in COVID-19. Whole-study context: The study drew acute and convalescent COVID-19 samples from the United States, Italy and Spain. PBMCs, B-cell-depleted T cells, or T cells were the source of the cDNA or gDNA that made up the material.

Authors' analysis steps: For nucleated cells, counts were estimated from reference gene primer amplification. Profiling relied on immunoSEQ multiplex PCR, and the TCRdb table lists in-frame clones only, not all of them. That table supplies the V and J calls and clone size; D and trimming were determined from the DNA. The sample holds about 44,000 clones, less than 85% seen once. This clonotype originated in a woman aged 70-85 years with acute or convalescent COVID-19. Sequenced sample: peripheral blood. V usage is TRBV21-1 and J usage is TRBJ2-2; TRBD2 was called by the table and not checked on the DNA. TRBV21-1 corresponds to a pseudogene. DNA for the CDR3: TGTGCCAGCACCTATAGCGGGAGGGCCATCTCCGGGGAGCTGTTTTTT. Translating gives CASTYSGRAISGELFF.